This TCR beta chain emerged from a study of control samples from healthy donors and cancer patients. V was shortened by 6 bases and J by 6 bases, with 20 bases between the two germline ends. The length of the CDR3 is 15 residues. Germline loops: CDR1 SGHDN, CDR2 FVKESK. Clones were read by immunoSEQ multiplex PCR, and TCRdb kept only the in-frame ones, dropping some. The sample consists of some 150,000 clones, more than 80% of them appearing once. The genes are TRBV14 and TRBJ1-2, with D perhaps TRBD1 (6 bases). The sequenced material came from blood. The source is a young man in good health. CDR3 region: CASSQYNRERNGYTF. Written as DNA, the CDR3 is TGTGCCAGCAGTCAATACAACAGGGAAAGGAATGGCTACACCTTC. The full variable domain, rest sourced from reference TRBV14 and TRBJ1-2, is EAGVTQFPSHSVIEKGQTVTLRCDPISGHDNLYWYRRVMGKEIKFLLHFVKESKQDESGMPNNRFLAERTGGTYSTLKVQPAELEDSGVYFCASSQYNRERNGYTFGSGTRLTVV.